These 16 T cell receptor beta chains came from one sample sequenced in a study of OX40 agonist ivuxolimab in advanced cancers. Clones were sequenced by immunoSEQ multiplex PCR, and TCRdb holds only the in-frame ones, with some missing. This sample has about 62,000 clones, with 79% found just once. The starting material was CD4+ or CD8+ T cells sorted from blood, obtained in a trial of the OX40 agonist ivuxolimab. These receptor sequences come from an adult with an advanced solid tumor such as melanoma, head and neck, liver or kidney cancer.

Of note for this clone: At the DNA level, this CDR3 is encoded by other sequences in the same sample as well. V gene TRBV27 combines with J gene TRBJ2-3; D is unclear. Trimming removed 6 bases from V and 0 bases from J, with 7 bases in between. Germline loops: CDR1 MNHEY, CDR2 SMNVEV (reference sequence). The length of the CDR3 is 13 residues. Here the CDR3 DNA reads TGTGCCAGCAGGAAGGGCAGCACAGATACGCAGTATTTT. Its translation is CASRKGSTDTQYF.

This rearrangement joins TRBV4-3 to TRBJ2-7; TRBD1 is a possible D gene (5 bases). Germline values: CDR1 LGHNA, CDR2 YSLEER. V was pared by 1 base and J by 1 base, with 14 bases between. The CDR3 loop spans 16 amino acids. CDR3 region: CASSQAAQAGSYEQYF. CDR3 nucleotide sequence: TGCGCCAGCAGCCAAGCAGCCCAGGCAGGGTCCTACGAGCAGTACTTC.

In regard to this clone: The junction departs from germline at one end; a sequencing error may be responsible. The chain carries TRBV5-1 and TRBJ2-7; no clear D gene. The CDR3 is 14 residues long. Germline CDR1 reads SGHRS; CDR2 reads YFSETQ. The CDR3 sequence is CASSLRETNYEQYF. The CDR3 bases are TGTGCCAGCAGCTTGCGTGAGACGAATTACGAGCAGTACTTC.

The chain couples TRBV18 to TRBJ2-7; the D is unclear. The CDR3 is made up of 14 amino acids. Between the trimmed V and J ends, which lost 2 bases and 3 bases, there was a span of 11 bases. Germline V gene data show CDR1 as KGHSH and CDR2 as LQKENI. CDR3 amino acids: CASSPRKEFYEQYF. DNA for the CDR3: TGTGCCAGCTCACCAAGGAAGGAATTCTACGAGCAGTACTTC.

The genes are TRBV7-2 and TRBJ2-1; 10 positions match TRBD1. The germline V gene has CDR1 SGHTA and CDR2 FQGNSA. This CDR3 is built from 15 residues. The ends lost 4 bases at V and 9 bases at J; junction bases unmatched: 9. CDR3 sequence: CASSSLDRGRPEQFF. The DNA for the CDR3 is TGTGCCAGCAGCTCCCTTGACAGGGGGCGTCCTGAGCAGTTCTTC.

The J gene is TRBJ1-1, the V gene TRBV27; D ambiguous. This CDR3 region has 14 residues. The germline CDR1 and CDR2 sequences are MNHEY and SMNVEV (reference sequence). V was pared by 3 bases and J by 1 base, with 9 bases between. As DNA, the CDR3 is TGTGCCAGCAGTTTGACACAGAGGAACACTGAAGCTTTCTTT. Residues: CASSLTQRNTEAFF.

The chain has TRBV19 and TRBJ2-5; 10 bases are shared with TRBD1. This CDR3 spans 13 amino acids. The V gene's germline CDR1 is LNHDA and CDR2 SQIVND (reference sequence). In nucleotides, the CDR3 is TGTGCTTCGGGGACAGGGGTGGTAGAGACCCAGTACTTC. Its protein product is CASGTGVVETQYF.

This chain uses TRBV10-3 with TRBJ2-7; the D gene is possibly TRBD1 (6 bases). The CDR3 sequence is 14 residues long. In germline, CDR1 is ENHRY, CDR2 SYGVKD. V was pared by 4 bases and J by 8 bases, with 18 bases between. The CDR3 is CAISVQSQDSKQYF. In nucleotides, the CDR3 is TGTGCCATCAGTGTGCAGTCACAGGACAGCAAGCAGTACTTC.

V is TRBV2 and J is TRBJ1-5; D unresolved. This CDR3 region has 13 residues. Trimming removed 4 bases from V and 10 bases from J, with 14 bases in between. CDR1 and CDR2 (germline): SNHLY, FYNNEI. The CDR3 here is CASSALMGRPQHF. The CDR3, as DNA: TGTGCCAGCAGTGCCTTGATGGGCCGACCCCAGCATTTT.

The rearrangement links TRBV5-5 to TRBJ1-2; 8 bases map to TRBD1. Trimming removed 4 bases from V and 6 bases from J; junction bases left unmatched: 8. This CDR3 contains 14 residues. CDR1 is SGHKS, CDR2 YYEKEE, per germline (reference sequence). The CDR3 nucleotides are TGTGCCAGCAGCACCGGACAGGGTCGGCATGGCTACACCTTC. The encoded protein is CASSTGQGRHGYTF.

V usage is TRBV7-9 and J usage is TRBJ1-3; D gene unclear. CDR3 length: 15 residues. Germline V CDR1 and CDR2: SEHNR, FQNEAQ (reference sequence). V was trimmed by 2 bases and J by 0 bases, leaving 8 bases between them. The CDR3 loop is CASSLLGVSGNTIYF. CDR3 in DNA: TGTGCCAGCAGCTTATTAGGAGTCTCTGGAAACACCATATATTTT.

The chain links TRBV10-3 to TRBJ2-1; D possibly corresponds to TRBD2 (6 bases). Germline CDR1 and CDR2: ENHRY and SYGVKD. This CDR3 has 16 residues. V was trimmed by 5 bases and J by 9 bases, leaving 23 bases between them. The CDR3 loop is CAISQNGSPVGSEQFF. CDR3 nucleotide sequence: TGTGCCATCAGTCAGAATGGGTCACCGGTCGGGAGTGAGCAGTTCTTC.

This chain's CDR3 is CASSLAGTDNQPQHF. The CDR3, as DNA: TGTGCCAGCAGCTTGGCCGGGACAGACAATCAGCCCCAGCATTTT. V usage is TRBV5-5 and J usage is TRBJ1-5, with TRBD1 identical over 7 bases. The length of the CDR3 is 15 residues. The ends lost 0 bases at V and 3 bases at J; junction bases unmatched: 3. CDR1 is SGHKS, CDR2 YYEKEE, per germline (reference sequence). The whole variable domain, remainder taken from reference TRBV5-5 and TRBJ1-5, is DAGVTQSPTHLIKTRGQQVTLRCSPISGHKSVSWYQQVLGQGPQFIFQYYEKEERGRGNFPDRFSARQFPNYSSELNVNALLLGDSALYLCASSLAGTDNQPQHFGDGTRLSIL.

This chain uses TRBV5-5 with TRBJ2-1, with D possibly being TRBD2 (6 bases). Germline V gene data show CDR1 as SGHKS and CDR2 as YYEKEE (reference sequence). Deletions cut 9 bases from V and 5 bases from J, with 21 bases between. The CDR3 has 15 residues. CDR3 coding DNA: TGTGCCACCCAAACTCGAAGGACGGGGGACAATGAGCAGTTCTTC. Translated: CATQTRRTGDNEQFF.

The chain employs TRBV19 and TRBJ2-7; D may be TRBD1 (6 bases). Trimming pared 4 bases from V and 3 bases from J, leaving 10 bases between. This CDR3 is 13 amino acids long. Germline lookup yields CDR1 LNHDA and CDR2 SQIVND (reference sequence). The CDR3 DNA is TGTGCCAGTAGTACCGGACAGAACTACGAGCAGTACTTC. It encodes CASSTGQNYEQYF.

This chain uses TRBV9 with TRBJ2-1; 11 positions match TRBD2. The germline CDR1 and CDR2 sequences are SGDLS and YYNGEE. The J segment lost 8 bases and the V segment lost 3 bases, leaving 10 bases of the junction unmatched. This CDR3 spans 16 amino acids. In DNA, the CDR3 is TGTGCCAGCAGCGCCTTGGGACTAGCGGCTTTGGATGAGCAGTTCTTC. Amino acid sequence: CASSALGLAALDEQFF.